This TCR beta chain was retrieved from a study of T cell changes during pregnancy in multiple sclerosis. V lost 4 bases to trimming and J lost 9 bases; unmatched junction nucleotides: 8. This CDR3 is 13 amino acids long. CDR1 MDHEN and CDR2 SYDVKM come from the germline V gene. Clones were sequenced by immunoSEQ multiplex PCR, and TCRdb holds only the in-frame ones, with some missing. This table has roughly 80,000 clones, 93% appearing once. The count of this clone is one. The chain is built from TRBV28 and TRBJ1-1; TRBD1 agrees at 7 bases. The specimen comprised peripheral blood, sampled in the second trimester of pregnancy. This sequence originates from a female donor with multiple sclerosis, enrolled in a pregnancy study. DNA of the CDR3: TGTGCCAGCAGTTCCCACCAGGGACAGAAAGCTTTCTTT. Its protein product is CASSSHQGQKAFF. Full variable domain (rest looked up from reference TRBV28 and TRBJ1-1): DVKVTQSSRYLVKRTGEKVFLECVQDMDHENMFWYRQDPGLGLRLIYFSYDVKMKEKGDIPEGYSVSREKKERFSLILESASTNQTSMYLCASSSHQGQKAFFGQGTRLTVV.